This TCR beta chain was identified during a study of shared clonotypes between healthy human individuals. Whole-study results and caveats: Only blood samples were collected, and tissue repertoires likely differ. Few donors restricted represented genetic and exposure-history diversity.

The protocol was immunoSEQ multiplex PCR, while the TCRdb copy is restricted to in-frame clones and leaves out a portion. Of about 2 million clones in the sample, roughly 96% are singletons; the top ten hold under 0.15%. The CDR3 has 16 residues. V lost 2 bases and J lost 14; bases outside the gene matches: 13. CDR1 is SGHTA and CDR2 is FQGNSA in the germline V gene. As to this clone: Its antigen is not identified.

Sequencing was performed on naive CD4+ T cells sorted from blood. Noted subset: CD45RA+ positively selected. The TCR comes from a man between 18 and 29 years old in good health. J is TRBJ1-6 and V is TRBV7-2, with 9 bases fitting TRBD1. DNA of the CDR3: TGTGCCAGCAGCTTAAAATTAGCCGGGACAGGGACTTCCCTCCACTTT. It is translated as CASSLKLAGTGTSLHF.